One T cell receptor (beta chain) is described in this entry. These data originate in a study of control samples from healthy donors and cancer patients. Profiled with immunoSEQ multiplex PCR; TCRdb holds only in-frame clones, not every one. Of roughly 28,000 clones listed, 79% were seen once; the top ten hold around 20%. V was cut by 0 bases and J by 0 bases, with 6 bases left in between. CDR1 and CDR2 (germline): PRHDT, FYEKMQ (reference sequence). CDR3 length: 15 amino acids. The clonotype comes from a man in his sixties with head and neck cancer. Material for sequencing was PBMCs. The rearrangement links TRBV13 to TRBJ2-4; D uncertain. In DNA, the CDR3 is TGTGCCAGCAGCTTAGGGGCCGTAGCCAAAAACATTCAGTACTTC. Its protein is CASSLGAVAKNIQYF.